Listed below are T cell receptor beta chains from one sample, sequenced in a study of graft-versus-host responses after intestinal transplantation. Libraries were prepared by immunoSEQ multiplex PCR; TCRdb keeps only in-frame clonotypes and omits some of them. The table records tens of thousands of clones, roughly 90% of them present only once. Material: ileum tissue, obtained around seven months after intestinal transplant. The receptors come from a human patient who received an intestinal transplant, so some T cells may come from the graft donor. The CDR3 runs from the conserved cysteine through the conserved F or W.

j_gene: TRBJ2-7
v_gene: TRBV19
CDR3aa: CASSIAGTRAEQYF

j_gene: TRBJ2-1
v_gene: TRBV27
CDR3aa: CASSLSTPTGTSRANEQFF

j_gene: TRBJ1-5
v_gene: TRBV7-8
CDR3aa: CASSLLPVLGQPQHF

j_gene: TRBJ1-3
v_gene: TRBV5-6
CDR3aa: CASSLETAPGNTIYF

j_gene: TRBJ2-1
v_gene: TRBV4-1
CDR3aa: CASSQEGEGYNEQFF

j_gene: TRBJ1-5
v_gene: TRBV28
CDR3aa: CASTLGGSINQPQHF

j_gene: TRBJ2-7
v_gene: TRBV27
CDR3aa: CASRERVGAGVHEQYF

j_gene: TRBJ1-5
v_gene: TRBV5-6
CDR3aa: CASSFYRGNQPQHF

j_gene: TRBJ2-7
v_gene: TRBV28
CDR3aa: CAAGQGGSYEQYF

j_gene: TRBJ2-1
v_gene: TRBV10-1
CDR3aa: CASSPGATGEQFF

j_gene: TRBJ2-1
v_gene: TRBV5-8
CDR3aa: CASSFDGGAKDEQFF

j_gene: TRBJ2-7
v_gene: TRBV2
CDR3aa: CASSEPGGGSYEQYF

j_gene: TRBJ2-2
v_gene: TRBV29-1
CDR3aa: CSVTPGTTNTGELFF

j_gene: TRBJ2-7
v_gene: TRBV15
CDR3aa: CATSRGYSEEGAYEQYF

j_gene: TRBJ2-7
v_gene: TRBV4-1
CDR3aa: CASSGKNRAGGPQEQYF

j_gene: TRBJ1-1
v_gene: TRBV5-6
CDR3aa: CASSLPGQGRNTEAFF

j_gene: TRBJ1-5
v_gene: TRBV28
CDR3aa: CASSGTNSNQPQHF

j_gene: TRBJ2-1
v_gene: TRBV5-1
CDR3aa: CASSPNQGQEQFF

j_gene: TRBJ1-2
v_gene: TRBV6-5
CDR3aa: CASRQANYGYTF

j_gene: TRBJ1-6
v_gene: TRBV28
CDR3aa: CASARQGLYNSPLHF

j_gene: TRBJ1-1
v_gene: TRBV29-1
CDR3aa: CSVEGVSGKNTEAFF